This TCR beta chain was obtained from a study of OX40 agonist ivuxolimab in advanced cancers. Study as a whole: Patients in dose escalation had liver, melanoma, kidney or head and neck cancers. Therapy given before enrollment (anti-PD-1, anti-PD-L1 or anti-CTLA-4) was allowed, and roughly 41% had some.

Clones were sequenced by immunoSEQ multiplex PCR, and TCRdb holds only the in-frame ones, with some missing. The sample lists around 67,000 clones; about nine tenths were seen once. General study results and limits: Relative to CD4+, CD8+ T cells held more expanded clones on average. Doses of 0.1 to 3.0 mg/kg were accompanied by clonal expansion of CD4+ and CD8+ blood T cells by week 6.

A word on this clone: Its specificity is unknown.

This specimen consisted of CD4+ or CD8+ T cells sorted from blood, obtained in a trial of the OX40 agonist ivuxolimab. This receptor was obtained from an adult with an advanced solid tumor such as melanoma, head and neck, liver or kidney cancer.

CDR3 nucleotides: TGTGCCAGCCTCGAAGCTCACTACCGGGACAGAACTTACAATGAGCAGTTCTTC. Amino acids: CASLEAHYRDRTYNEQFF. This chain links TRBV21-1 with TRBJ2-1; the D call in the table, TRBD1, was not verified against the DNA. TRBV21-1 is reported as a pseudogene. CDR3 length: 18 residues.